The sequence of this T cell receptor (beta chain) was determined in a study of shared clonotypes between healthy human individuals. Points from the study as a whole: It was anticipated that sequencing depth would influence how many clonotypes donors shared.

The authors loaded approximately 220 ng DNA, about 30,000 T cell genomes, into sorted-subset replicate PCRs. The data were produced by immunoSEQ multiplex PCR, yet TCRdb's version contains in-frame clones alone and is incomplete. The sample consists of some 1.5 million clones, roughly 98% of them appearing once. CDR3 length: 15 residues. V shed 6 bases and J shed 4 bases, with 17 bases lying between them. Germline CDR1 MNHNY, CDR2 SVGAGI (reference sequence). Details on this clone: Its antigen is unknown.

The study drew all its donors from Caucasian adults living in Nashville, Tennessee. This TCR came from a man aged 25-45 years in good health. The chain employs TRBV6-6 and TRBJ2-3, with no clear D. The sample was naive CD4+ T cells sorted from blood. The subset is: CD45RA+ positively selected. The DNA of the CDR3 is TGTGCCAGCAGCGAACGGCCCCCTAACCCAGATACGCAGTATTTT. Translated, it gives CASSERPPNPDTQYF.